This paragraph covers one TCR beta chain sequence. Its antigen is not yet known. Per-base qualities were not stored, and no clone one base away is much larger. This record belongs to a study of radiotherapy plus CTLA-4 blockade in lung cancer listed by TCRdb under 2018. General notes on the study: Among enrolled patients, roughly 17% had an objective response and around 33% reached disease control. The study at large found these results: After treatment with radiotherapy and ipilimumab, TCR clones that originated in tumors expanded in peripheral blood. Increased serum interferon-beta after radiation, together with early dynamic changes in blood T cell clones, were reported to be the strongest predictors of response.

Libraries came from the immunoSEQ multiplex PCR assay. TCRdb carries this immuneACCESS record with in-frame sequences only. Its versions omit some clonotypes, under half of them owing to an unresolved V gene in the studies checked, with the rest unexplained. This sample comprises 50,000 to 85,000 clones, approximately 82% of them detected only once. Roughly 4% of the sample belongs to the ten largest clones. In this study, focal radiation therapy paired with CTLA-4 blockade (ipilimumab) was tested in patients who had chemo-refractory metastatic non-small-cell lung cancer. The germline V gene provides CDR1 SGDLS and CDR2 YYNGEE. There are 17 amino acids in the CDR3, from cysteine to phenylalanine inclusive. The only DNA kept is the CDR3, 51 bases in frame from the first base. After removal of 4 bases from V and 2 bases from J, the junction retains 13 bases not matched to a gene.

Sequences were derived from peripheral blood, sampled from a patient treated with radiotherapy plus ipilimumab. The V gene is TRBV9 and the J gene is TRBJ2-3; a stretch of 7 junction bases matches TRBD1. This receptor was obtained from a human donor with non-small cell lung cancer who had a partial response to radiotherapy plus ipilimumab. For the CDR3, the sequence is CASSPRTGTENTDTQYF. The sequenced DNA is TGTGCCAGCAGCCCCCGGACCGGGACAGAAAACACAGATACGCAGTATTTT. Joined to the reference TRBV9 and TRBJ2-3 proteins, this CDR3 gives the full variable domain: DSGVTQTPKHLITATGQRVTLRCSPRSGDLSVYWYQQSLDQGLQFLIQYYNGEERAKGNILERFSAQQFPDLHSELNLSSLELGDSALYFCASSPRTGTENTDTQYFGPGTRLTVL.